This T cell receptor beta chain came from a study of T cells expressing NK-cell markers. Study details: Each TCR beta repertoire originated in sorted T cells that were CD3+CD56+NKG2C+, CD3+CD56+NKG2C- or CD3+CD56-NKG2C+. One of the eight sequenced donors was seronegative, whereas the other seven were HCMV-seropositive.

Using the 5' RACE reads, TCRdb records one entry per CDR3 protein without DNA. The sample table sets out 550,000 to 600,000 distinct CDR3 sequences. A remark on this clonotype: As yet, its antigen is unknown.

The germline V gene encodes CDR1 SGHAT and CDR2 FQNNGV. The CDR3 runs to 16 residues. Study-wide points: NKG2C+ dominant clonotype frequencies in 6 or 7 donors were about 1.0-8% of CD8+ T cells.

The sample taken for sequencing was blood T cells: a sorted CD56 or NKG2C T cell subset, CD4+ or CD8+ T cells, or bulk PBMC T cells (not recorded which). V and J are TRBV11-2 and TRBJ2-1; TCRdb's assignment of TRBD2 cannot be checked, as there is no DNA. The TCR sequence derives from a man aged 18 to 35 in good health. CDR3 sequence: CASSLVSSGSGDEQFF.